A selection of T cell receptor beta chains follows, all from one sample in a study of long-term antiretroviral therapy in people with HIV. Method: immunoSEQ multiplex PCR; TCRdb's copy keeps in-frame clones and lacks some. The sample holds about 30,000 clones; 85% to 90% are singletons and the top ten take approximately 8%. Material: unsorted PBMCs, obtained 3.2 years before starting antiretroviral therapy. The receptor source for this set is a man in his forties or fifties with HIV. CDR3s include the opening cysteine and the closing phenylalanine or tryptophan. The D gene is left open where the match is weak. Some rows have no size entry. The others give once, few or many, or a class for an expanded clone.

d_call | clone_size | v_call | cdr3_aa
. | . | TRBV2 | CASSGDTDTQYF
. | once | TRBV18 | CASSPPPARGTEAFF
. | . | TRBV7-2 | CASSLGTQKYEQYF
. | . | TRBV12-5 | CASAPQGNTEAFF
TRBD2 | . | TRBV29-1 | CSVEPLLAGRSNTGELFF
. | . | TRBV10-1 | CASSERGSGTEAFF
TRBD1 | . | TRBV18 | CASSQDRDTEAFF
. | . | TRBV9 | CASSVYGTGNTIYF
. | . | TRBV21-1 | CASSKRVGQGYGYTF
TRBD1 | . | TRBV9 | CASSPGTGSSGNTIYF
. | . | TRBV7-7 | CASSQDWGISYEQYF
. | few | TRBV29-1 | CSARGEDGYTF
TRBD1 | . | TRBV18 | CASHGQGNEKLFF
. | . | TRBV29-1 | CSVETGGETQYF
TRBD1 | . | TRBV5-1 | CASSLRDRAERTGELFF
. | . | TRBV7-9 | CASSLAVAQGLDEQFF
. | few | TRBV5-1 | CASSLQGPPHTSPLHF
. | once | TRBV9 | CASSPFLIRGKWCEQYF